The entry below describes one T cell receptor (beta chain). Nothing much larger sits one base from this clone, and base qualities are not available. This entry is derived from a study of graft-versus-host responses after intestinal transplantation (dated by TCRdb to about 2021). About the full investigation: Multivisceral, liver-intestinal, or isolated intestinal transplants were received by the recipients. A peak of at least 4% donor T cells among recipient peripheral blood mononuclear cells was the definition used for donor T cell macrochimerism. Samples from a few later patients were sequenced in-house on an Illumina MiSeq with MiXCR processing rather than by the commercial service. After intestinal transplantation, graft-versus-host and host-versus-graft alloreactive T cell clones in the graft, circulation and bone marrow were tracked using bulk TCR-beta CDR3 sequencing. A cohort of about 26 intestinal transplant recipients, including one retransplant, was enrolled, and a few patients lacking pretransplant specimens were excluded. To identify alloreactive clones, pre-transplant mixed lymphocyte reaction products were sequenced and compared with unstimulated pre-transplant donor and recipient T cells. Every recipient was given anti-thymocyte globulin induction, then maintenance tacrolimus and steroids for two to three years. The research as a whole found: Early after transplant, declines in HvG clones were associated with peak levels of circulating GvH clones. The relatively low number and heterogeneity of intestinal transplant patients limited the conclusions. In the allografts of patients with donor T cell macrochimerism, GvH to HvG T cell clonal ratios were high. GvH clones were found in recipient bone marrow, and some of the GvH clones appeared earlier in ileal mucosa or blood, which is consistent with an intestinal mucosal origin.

The time point label corresponds to: cells obtained before transplantation from donor or recipient. Mixed lymphocyte reactions plated 200,000 CFSE-labeled pre-transplant responders with 200,000 irradiated violet-dye-labeled stimulators and were cultured for six to seven days. Proliferating CD3+CD4+CFSE-low and CD3+CD8+CFSE-low responder cells were FACS-sorted on a BD Influx sorter after the mixed lymphocyte reaction. The receptor library was made with the immunoSEQ multiplex PCR assay. For most patients, genomic DNA was isolated with the Qiagen DNeasy Blood and Tissue Kit and sent frozen to Adaptive Biotechnologies for TCR sequencing. For most patients, genomic DNA was subjected to high-throughput TCR-beta CDR3 sequencing by Adaptive Biotechnologies. The original methods were these. TCR sequencing data were retrieved from Adaptive's ImmunoSEQ software for about 17 patients, whereas a few other patients were processed with MiXCR and VDJtools. To correct CD4 versus CD8 sorting errors, sequences present in both subsets at a frequency ratio below 5:1 were removed. CDR3 nucleotide sequences shared between donor and recipient were removed because their origin could not be assigned. At least 2-fold expansion over unstimulated cells and a minimum CFSE-low frequency of 0.002% (template counts) or 0.001% (read counts) were required for clones to be classified as alloreactive. Clones detected in sequenced pre-transplant spleen, lymph node, or MLR CFSE-low populations of the donor or recipient were defined as mappable. The cumulative frequency of alloreactive clones was calculated as a percentage of all sequences, weighted by copy number. TCRdb retrieved this table from immuneACCESS and kept in-frame rearrangements only. Not all clones are present; in checked studies, unresolved V genes account for under half, and no reason is known for the remainder. D and trimming were read from the DNA, whereas the V and J calls and clone size are those reported in that table. The sample table contains roughly 20,000 clones; only one count was recorded for around 41% of them. Of the sample, approximately 1.7% falls within the top ten clones.

The CDR1 and CDR2 encoded by the germline V gene are SGHVS and FQNEAQ. V is shortened by 2 bases, J by 7 bases, and the region joining them spans 14 bases. The CDR3 covers 15 residues, taking in both the cysteine and the phenylalanine. CDR3 DNA is the only sequence kept; it has 45 bases, read in frame from the first base. Sequenced here: alloreactive CD8+ T cells from a mixed lymphocyte reaction culture, sampled before intestinal transplant. Interpreted using the paper, the cell subset or site label stands for: CFSE-low proliferating T cells sorted from roughly 6-day pre-transplant mixed lymphocyte reaction (GvH or HvG direction). The sequence was obtained from a human patient who received an intestinal transplant. In this chain, TRBV7-8 is recombined with TRBJ1-4; no D gene call is confident. The nucleotide sequence reads TGTGCCAGCAGCTTATTGGGCAGTGAAAGTGAAAAACTGTTTTTT. Its protein product is CASSLLGSESEKLFF.